What follows are 17 T cell receptor beta chains derived from one specimen sequenced in a study of post-analysis software for immune sequencing data. cDNA libraries of TCR beta carried unique molecular identifiers. TCRdb called the PCR reads again in MiXCR, with one record for every CDR3 protein. The repertoire has 150,000 to 200,000 distinct CDR3 sequences, 30% to 45% of them found once; the top ten carry roughly 28%. The sequencing here drew on blood, taken after autologous hematopoietic stem cell transplantation. Receptors originate from a girl aged 5-17 years with multiple sclerosis.

This clonotype came up a few times. The V and J genes are TRBV6-2 or TRBV6-3 and TRBJ2-1; weak D call: TRBD2 (6 bases). CDR3 length equals 13 residues. Germline V gene data show CDR1 as MNHEY and CDR2 as SVGEGT. Trimming removed 8 bases at V and 10 bases at J, with 18 bases between. CDR3 sequence reads: CASWTGGLGEQFF. CDR3 coding DNA: TGTGCCAGCTGGACCGGAGGGTTGGGGGAGCAGTTCTTC.

This clonotype appeared a few times. V gene TRBV7-9 combines with J gene TRBJ2-7; D call uncertain. The J call is uncertain, as TRBJ2-5 better fits the DNA end. Germline CDR1 and CDR2: SEHNR and FQNEAQ (reference sequence). CDR3 size: 13 residues. The CDR3, as DNA: TGTGCCAGCAGCTCCTCCCGCAAGAGGACCCAGTACTTC. This encodes CASSSSRKRTQYF.

In its sample, this clonotype was seen a few times. This chain links TRBV7-2 with TRBJ2-5, with 7 bases that match TRBD1. V dropped 5 bases and J dropped 5; count of bases not matched to a gene: 14. CDR1 and CDR2 (germline): SGHTA, FQGNSA. The CDR3 is made up of 16 amino acids. The CDR3 DNA reads as TGTGCCAGCAGCGCCCGGACAGGAATCAGTGGGGAGACCCAGTACTTC. This encodes CASSARTGISGETQYF.

The gene calls are TRBV20-1 and TRBJ2-3; D gene ambiguous. Germline CDR1 reads DFQATT; CDR2 reads SNEGSKA (reference sequence). V was shortened by 7 bases and J by 2 bases, with 16 bases between the two germline ends. The CDR3 consists of 14 residues. CDR3 nucleotide sequence: TGCAGTGGCTCGGTTGCGCGTGACACAGATACGCAGTATTTT. This translates into CSGSVARDTDTQYF.

The table lists this clonotype with a few counts. This rearrangement joins TRBV7-3 to TRBJ2-2, with 8 bases that match TRBD2. CDR1 is SGHTA and CDR2 is FQGTGA in the germline V gene. V was pared by 5 bases and J by 2 bases, with 7 bases of the junction left unmatched. The CDR3 sequence is 16 residues long. CDR3 nucleotides: TGTGCCAGCAGCACGAATAGCGGGGCTAACACCGGGGAGCTGTTTTTT. It translates to CASSTNSGANTGELFF.

This clonotype was recorded a few times. The rearrangement links TRBV2 to TRBJ2-7, with TRBD2 as a possible D gene (5 bases). Trimming took off 5 bases at V and 5 bases at J, with 22 bases between the two ends. This CDR3 is 16 amino acids long. From germline, CDR1 is SNHLY and CDR2 FYNNEI. The CDR3 sequence: CASSKERVMFPHEQYF. CDR3 bases: TGTGCCAGCAGTAAAGAGAGGGTGATGTTCCCCCACGAGCAGTACTTC.

The chain is built from TRBV20-1 and TRBJ1-1; D gene uncertain. Germline loops: CDR1 DFQATT, CDR2 SNEGSKA (reference sequence). V was cut by 5 bases and J by 7 bases, with 20 bases left in between. CDR3 length: 14 residues. The CDR3 region has the DNA TGCAGTGCTGGCCTCGGCGCGGGAGACAATGAAGCTTTCTTT. The encoded protein is CSAGLGAGDNEAFF.

This clonotype was seen more than once but under ten times. This chain links TRBV6-2 or TRBV6-3 with TRBJ2-1, with 7 bases lining up with TRBD2. The CDR3 runs 15 residues. CDR1 and CDR2 (germline): MNHEY, SVGEGT. After removal of 10 bases from V and 8 bases from J, the junction contained 17 bases not matched to a gene. The CDR3 reads CATTRSSGLSDEQFF. CDR3 nucleotide sequence: TGTGCCACCACCCGAAGTAGCGGGCTTTCGGATGAGCAGTTCTTC.

With respect to this clonotype: The junction departs from the called germline gene at one end, perhaps through a read error. The J gene is TRBJ1-5, the V gene TRBV12-3 or TRBV12-4; D is uncertain. This CDR3 has 14 residues. DNA of the CDR3: TGTGCGAGCAGTTTCTGGGAAATTGGCCAGCCCCAGCATTTT. This translates into CASSFWEIGQPQHF.

V is TRBV18 and J is TRBJ1-1; TRBD1 matches at 9 bases. The V segment lost 4 bases and the J segment 5 bases; nucleotides outside the gene matches: 11. CDR1 and CDR2 from the germline V gene are KGHSH and LQKENI. The CDR3 is made up of 16 amino acids. The CDR3: CASSRSLQGAGTEAFF. In nucleotides, the CDR3 is TGTGCCAGCTCACGCTCTTTACAGGGGGCGGGAACTGAAGCTTTCTTT.

The genes are TRBV20-1 and TRBJ2-5; a weak D match, TRBD1 (5 bases). V lost 3 bases and J lost 11, with 10 bases in between. CDR3 length: 10 residues. CDR1 is DFQATT and CDR2 is SNEGSKA in the germline V gene (reference sequence). The CDR3 loop reads CSASQGDQYF. The CDR3 DNA reads TGCAGTGCTAGTCAAGGGGATCAGTACTTC.

The chain recombines TRBV27 with TRBJ2-1; TRBD2 agrees at 11 bases. The CDR3 length is 13 residues. CDR1 is MNHEY and CDR2 is SMNVEV in the germline V gene (reference sequence). V was pared by 5 bases and J by 10 bases, with 4 bases of the junction left unmatched. Here the CDR3 DNA reads TGTGCCAGCAGTCTGGGACTAGCGGCCGAGCAGTTCTTC. It yields the protein CASSLGLAAEQFF.

The V call is TRBV7-8, the J call TRBJ2-5, with 9 nucleotides matching TRBD2. This CDR3 is 16 amino acids long. V lost 5 bases to trimming and J lost 4 bases; unmatched junction nucleotides: 11. The V gene's germline CDR1 is SGHVS and CDR2 FQNEAQ. CDR3 nucleotides: TGTGCCAGCAGCGCCCGGACTAGCGCGATTTTAGAGACCCAGTACTTC. Residues: CASSARTSAILETQYF.

There are many counts of this clonotype. The chain has TRBV29-1 and TRBJ2-5; D may match TRBD1 or TRBD2 (6 bases each). CDR1 and CDR2 (germline): SQVTM, ANQGSEA. There are 15 residues in the CDR3. The germline V and J ends were trimmed by 3 bases and 1 base, with 15 bases remaining between them. In nucleotides, the CDR3 is TGCAGCGTTGAGCCGGGGGCACAGAGCCAAGAGACCCAGTACTTC. This encodes CSVEPGAQSQETQYF.

This clonotype was counted only a few times. V and J are TRBV4-1 and TRBJ2-5; 10 positions match TRBD1. The CDR3 runs to 16 residues. The J segment lost 5 bases and the V segment lost 0 bases, leaving 6 bases of the junction unmatched. Germline CDR1 MGHRA, CDR2 YSYEKL. CDR3 DNA sequence: TGCGCCAGCAGCCAAGAGGGGGGACAGGGGCGGGAGACCCAGTACTTC. Protein product: CASSQEGGQGRETQYF.

CDR3 sequence: CASSEVLALHVEQFF. The CDR3 nucleotides read TGTGCCAGCAGTGAAGTACTAGCGTTGCACGTTGAGCAGTTCTTC. This chain joins TRBV2 and TRBJ2-1; 7 bases match TRBD2. In germline, CDR1 is SNHLY, CDR2 FYNNEI. There are 15 residues in the CDR3. The J segment lost 9 bases and the V segment lost 1 base, leaving 9 bases of the junction unmatched.

This clonotype appeared a few times. The CDR3 sequence is CASSLGGRGITNEQFF. DNA of the CDR3: TGTGCCAGCAGTTTAGGGGGGCGCGGAATAACGAATGAGCAGTTCTTC. The chain links TRBV12-3 or TRBV12-4 to TRBJ2-1; D is possibly TRBD1 (6 bases). Trimming stripped 1 base from V and 7 bases from J, with 17 bases between. The CDR3 contains 16 residues.